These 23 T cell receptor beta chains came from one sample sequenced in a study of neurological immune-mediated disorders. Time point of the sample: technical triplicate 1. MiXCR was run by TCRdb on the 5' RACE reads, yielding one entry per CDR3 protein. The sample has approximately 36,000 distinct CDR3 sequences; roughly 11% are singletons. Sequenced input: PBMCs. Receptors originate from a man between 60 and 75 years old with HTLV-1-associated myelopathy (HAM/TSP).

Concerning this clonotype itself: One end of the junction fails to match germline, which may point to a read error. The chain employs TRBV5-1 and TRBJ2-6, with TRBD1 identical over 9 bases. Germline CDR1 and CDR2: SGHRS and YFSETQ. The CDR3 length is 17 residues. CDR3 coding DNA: TGCGCCAGCAGCTTGGGGGGACAGGGTCCTGGGGTCAACGTCCTAACTTTC. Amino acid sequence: CASSLGGQGPGVNVLTF.

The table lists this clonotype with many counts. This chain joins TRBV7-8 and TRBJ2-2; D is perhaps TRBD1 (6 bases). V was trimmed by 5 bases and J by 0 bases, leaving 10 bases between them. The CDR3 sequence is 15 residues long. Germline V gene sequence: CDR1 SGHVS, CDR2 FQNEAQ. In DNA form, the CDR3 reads TGTGCCAGCAGCCCTGACAGGACGAACACCGGGGAGCTGTTTTTT. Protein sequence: CASSPDRTNTGELFF.

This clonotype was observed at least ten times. CDR3 sequence (DNA): TGTGCCAGCAGTGGGGGGGGACTAGCGGGAGGGTATGAGCAGTTCTTC. It codes for CASSGGGLAGGYEQFF. J is TRBJ2-1 and V is TRBV28; 16 positions match TRBD2. The V gene's germline CDR1 is MDHEN and CDR2 SYDVKM. The J segment lost 8 bases and the V segment lost 5 bases, leaving 6 bases of the junction unmatched. There are 16 residues in the CDR3.

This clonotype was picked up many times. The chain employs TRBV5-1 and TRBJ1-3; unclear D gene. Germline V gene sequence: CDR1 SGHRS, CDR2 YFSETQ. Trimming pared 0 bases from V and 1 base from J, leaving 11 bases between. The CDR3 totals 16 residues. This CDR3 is CASSLAGRGSGNTIYF. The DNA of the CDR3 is TGCGCCAGCAGCTTGGCCGGCCGAGGGTCTGGAAACACCATATATTTT. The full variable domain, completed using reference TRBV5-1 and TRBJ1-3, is KAGVTQTPRYLIKTRGQQVTLSCSPISGHRSVSWYQQTPGQGLQFLFEYFSETQRNKGNFPGRFSGRQFSNSRSEMNVSTLELGDSALYLCASSLAGRGSGNTIYFGEGSWLTVV.

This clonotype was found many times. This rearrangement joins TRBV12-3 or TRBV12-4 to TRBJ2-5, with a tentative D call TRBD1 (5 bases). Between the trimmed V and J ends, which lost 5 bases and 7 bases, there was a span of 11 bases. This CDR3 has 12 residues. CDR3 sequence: CASSPIRGTQYF. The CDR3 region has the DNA TGTGCCAGCAGTCCGATAAGGGGGACCCAGTACTTC.

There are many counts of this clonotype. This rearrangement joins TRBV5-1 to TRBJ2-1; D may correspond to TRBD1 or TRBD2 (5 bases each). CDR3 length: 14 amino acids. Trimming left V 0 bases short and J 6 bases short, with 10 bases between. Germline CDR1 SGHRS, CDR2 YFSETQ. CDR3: CASSLEGTRNEQFF. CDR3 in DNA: TGCGCCAGCAGCTTGGAGGGGACCCGCAATGAGCAGTTCTTC.

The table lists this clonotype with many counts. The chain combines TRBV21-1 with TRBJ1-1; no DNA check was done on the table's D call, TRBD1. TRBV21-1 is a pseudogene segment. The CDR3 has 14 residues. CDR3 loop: CASSKQGRNTEAFF. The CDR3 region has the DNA TGTGCCAGCAGCAAACAGGGAAGGAACACTGAAGCTTTCTTT.

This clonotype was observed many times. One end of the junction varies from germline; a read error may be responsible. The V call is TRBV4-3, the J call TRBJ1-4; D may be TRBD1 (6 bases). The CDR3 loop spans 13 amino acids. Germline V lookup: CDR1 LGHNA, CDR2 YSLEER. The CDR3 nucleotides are TGCGCCAGCAGCCAAGGGACAGCCGATATCTTGCTTTTT. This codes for CASSQGTADILLF.

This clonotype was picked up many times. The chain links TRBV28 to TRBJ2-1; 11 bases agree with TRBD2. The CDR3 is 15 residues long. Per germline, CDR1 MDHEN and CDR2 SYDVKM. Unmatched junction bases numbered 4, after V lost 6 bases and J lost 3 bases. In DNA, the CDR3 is TGTGCCAGCAGCCCTGGGACTAGCGGCTACAATGAGCAGTTCTTC. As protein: CASSPGTSGYNEQFF.

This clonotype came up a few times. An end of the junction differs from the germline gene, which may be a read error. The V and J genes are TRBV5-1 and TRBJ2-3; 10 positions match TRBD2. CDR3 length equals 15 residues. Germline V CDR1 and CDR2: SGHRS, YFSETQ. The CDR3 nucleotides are TGCGTCAGCAGCGGAGCGGGAGGGCCGGCAGATACGCAGTATTTT. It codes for CVSSGAGGPADTQYF. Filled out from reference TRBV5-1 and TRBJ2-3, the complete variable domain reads KAGVTQTPRYLIKTRGQQVTLSCSPISGHRSVSWYQQTPGQGLQFLFEYFSETQRNKGNFPGRFSGRQFSNSRSEMNVSTLELGDSALYLCVSSGAGGPADTQYFGPGTRLTVL.

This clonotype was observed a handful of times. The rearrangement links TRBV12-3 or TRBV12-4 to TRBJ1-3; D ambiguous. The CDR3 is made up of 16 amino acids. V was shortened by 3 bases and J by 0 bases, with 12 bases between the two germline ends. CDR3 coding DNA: TGTGCCAGCAGTTTGAATGTGTGGAGCTCTGGAAACACCATATATTTT. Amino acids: CASSLNVWSSGNTIYF.

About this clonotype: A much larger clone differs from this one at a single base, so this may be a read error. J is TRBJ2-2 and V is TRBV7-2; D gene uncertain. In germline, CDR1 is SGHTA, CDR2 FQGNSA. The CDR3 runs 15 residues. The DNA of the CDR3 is TGTTCCAGCAGCACCCCGACGGAAAACACCGGGGAGCTGTTTTTT. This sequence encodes CSSSTPTENTGELFF. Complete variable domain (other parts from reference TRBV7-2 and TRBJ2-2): GAGVSQSPSNKVTEKGKDVELRCDPISGHTALYWYRQSLGQGLEFLIYFQGNSAPDKSGLPSDRFSAERTGGSVSTLTIQRTQQEDSAVYLCSSSTPTENTGELFFGEGSRLTVL.

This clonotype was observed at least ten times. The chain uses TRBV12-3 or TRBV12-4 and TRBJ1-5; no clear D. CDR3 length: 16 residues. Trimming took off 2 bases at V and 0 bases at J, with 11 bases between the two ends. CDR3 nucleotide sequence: TGTGCCAGCAGTTTAAGGGCAGAACTTAGCAATCAGCCCCAGCATTTT. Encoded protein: CASSLRAELSNQPQHF.

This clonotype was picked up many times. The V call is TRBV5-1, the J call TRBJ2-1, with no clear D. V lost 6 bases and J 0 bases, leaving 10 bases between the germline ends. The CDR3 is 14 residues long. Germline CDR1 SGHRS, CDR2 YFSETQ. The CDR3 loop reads CASKDVSSYNEQFF. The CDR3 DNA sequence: TGCGCCAGCAAAGATGTATCCTCCTACAATGAGCAGTTCTTC.

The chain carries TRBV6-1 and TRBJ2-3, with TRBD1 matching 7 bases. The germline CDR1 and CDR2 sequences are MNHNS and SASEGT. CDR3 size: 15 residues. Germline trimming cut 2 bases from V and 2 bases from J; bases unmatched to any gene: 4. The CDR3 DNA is TGTGCCAGCAGTGAACGGGACAGATTCACAGATACGCAGTATTTT. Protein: CASSERDRFTDTQYF.

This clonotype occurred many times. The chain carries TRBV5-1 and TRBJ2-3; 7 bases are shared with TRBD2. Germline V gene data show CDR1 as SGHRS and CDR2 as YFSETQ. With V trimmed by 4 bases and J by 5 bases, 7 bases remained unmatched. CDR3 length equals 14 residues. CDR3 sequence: CASSQGLVVDTQYF. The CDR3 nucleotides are TGCGCCAGCAGCCAAGGACTAGTTGTAGATACGCAGTATTTT.

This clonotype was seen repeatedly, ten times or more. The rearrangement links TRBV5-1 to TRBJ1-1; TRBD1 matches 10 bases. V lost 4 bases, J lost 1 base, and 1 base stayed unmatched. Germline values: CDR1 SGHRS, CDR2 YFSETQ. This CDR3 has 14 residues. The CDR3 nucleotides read TGCGCCAGCAGCGGGGACAGGGGGAACACTGAAGCTTTCTTT. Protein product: CASSGDRGNTEAFF.

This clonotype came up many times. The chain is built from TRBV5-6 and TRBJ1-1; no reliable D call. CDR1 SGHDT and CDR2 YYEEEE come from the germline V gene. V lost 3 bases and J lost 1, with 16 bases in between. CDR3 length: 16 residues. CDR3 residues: CASSYYFRDGNTEAFF. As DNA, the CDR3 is TGTGCCAGCAGCTACTACTTTCGAGACGGGAACACTGAAGCTTTCTTT.

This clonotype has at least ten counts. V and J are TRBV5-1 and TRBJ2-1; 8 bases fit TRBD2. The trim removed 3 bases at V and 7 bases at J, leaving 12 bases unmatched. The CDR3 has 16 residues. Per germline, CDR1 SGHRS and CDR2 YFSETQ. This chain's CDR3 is CASSSTSGGTINEQFF. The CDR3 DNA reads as TGCGCCAGCAGCTCTACTAGCGGAGGGACAATAAATGAGCAGTTCTTC.

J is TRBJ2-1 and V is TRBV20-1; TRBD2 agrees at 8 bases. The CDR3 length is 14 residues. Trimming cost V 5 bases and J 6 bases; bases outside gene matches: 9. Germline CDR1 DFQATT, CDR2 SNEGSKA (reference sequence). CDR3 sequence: CSAAPGGLVNEQFF. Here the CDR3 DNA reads TGCAGTGCTGCCCCGGGGGGGCTCGTCAATGAGCAGTTCTTC.

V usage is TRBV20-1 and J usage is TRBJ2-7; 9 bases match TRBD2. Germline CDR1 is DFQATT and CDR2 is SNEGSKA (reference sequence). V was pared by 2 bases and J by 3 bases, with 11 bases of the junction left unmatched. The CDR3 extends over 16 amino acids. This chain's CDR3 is CSARFQGGGEFYEQYF. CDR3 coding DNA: TGCAGTGCTAGATTTCAGGGCGGGGGGGAGTTCTACGAGCAGTACTTC.

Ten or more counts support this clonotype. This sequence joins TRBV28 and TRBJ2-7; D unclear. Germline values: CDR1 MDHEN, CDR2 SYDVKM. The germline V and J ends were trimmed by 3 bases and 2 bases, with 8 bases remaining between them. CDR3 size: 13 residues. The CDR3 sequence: CASSLHQTYEQYF. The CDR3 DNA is TGTGCCAGCAGTTTGCACCAAACCTACGAGCAGTACTTC. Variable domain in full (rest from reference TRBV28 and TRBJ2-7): DVKVTQSSRYLVKRTGEKVFLECVQDMDHENMFWYRQDPGLGLRLIYFSYDVKMKEKGDIPEGYSVSREKKERFSLILESASTNQTSMYLCASSLHQTYEQYFGPGTRLTVT.

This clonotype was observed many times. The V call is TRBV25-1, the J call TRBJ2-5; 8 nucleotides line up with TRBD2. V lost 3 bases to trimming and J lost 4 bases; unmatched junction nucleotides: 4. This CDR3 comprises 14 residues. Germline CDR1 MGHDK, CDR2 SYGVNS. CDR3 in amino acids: CASSDPGGPETQYF. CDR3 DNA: TGTGCCAGCAGTGACCCGGGAGGGCCAGAGACCCAGTACTTC. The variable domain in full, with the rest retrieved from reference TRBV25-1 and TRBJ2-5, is EADIYQTPRYLVIGTGKKITLECSQTMGHDKMYWYQQDPGMELHLIHYSYGVNSTEKGDLSSESTVSRIRTEHFPLTLESARPSHTSQYLCASSDPGGPETQYFGPGTRLLVL.